The present T cell receptor beta chain was sequenced within a study of blood T cell repertoires in COVID-19. Study overall: Some COVID-19 samples were acute and others convalescent; all came from the United States, Italy and Spain. The cDNA or gDNA used as material had been derived from T cells, B-cell-depleted T cells, or PBMCs.

In the authors' methods: Reference gene primer amplification gave estimated nucleated cell counts. Data came from immunoSEQ multiplex PCR; TCRdb stores just in-frame clones and leaves some out. The V and J calls and clone size are taken from that table; D and trimming were inferred from the DNA. Of about 88,000 clones in the sample, about 83% were seen once. The CDR3 covers 15 residues. V dropped 7 bases and J dropped 0 bases, with 13 bases sitting between them. The V gene's germline CDR1 is MDHEN and CDR2 SYDVKM. Sequencing was done on a sample of peripheral blood. The chain is built from TRBV28 and TRBJ2-1, with D possibly TRBD2 on 6 matching bases. The TCR sequence derives from a woman in her 70s with acute or convalescent COVID-19. The CDR3 DNA sequence: TGTGCCAGCAAGGAGGGGACGACCTCCTACAATGAGCAGTTCTTC. Its protein is CASKEGTTSYNEQFF.